A selection of T cell receptor beta chains follows, all from one sample in a study of shared clonotypes between healthy human individuals. Assay: immunoSEQ multiplex PCR; the TCRdb copy retains only in-frame clones and omits some. The sample yields more than 1,200,000 clones, 98% seen once. The specimen sequenced was naive CD4+ T cells sorted from blood. The origin of the receptors is a man younger than 45 in good health. Each CDR3 is given with its conserved first and last residue. The D gene is left open where the match is weak. Clone size is shown for a subset of rows, as once, few, many or a class of expanded clone.

clone size,J gene,V gene,D gene,CDR3 protein,CDR3 DNA
.,TRBJ2-7,TRBV5-4,TRBD2,CASSSLLGRGSYEQYF,TGTGCCAGCAGCTCATTATTAGGGCGGGGGTCTTACGAGCAGTACTTC
.,TRBJ2-7,TRBV30,TRBD2,CAWRGLAGAGEQYF,TGTGCCTGGAGGGGACTAGCGGGAGCGGGAGAGCAGTACTTC
.,TRBJ1-4,TRBV7-9,.,CASSSPSSEKLFF,TGTGCCAGCAGCTCCCCATCAAGTGAAAAACTGTTTTTT
.,TRBJ2-7,TRBV28,TRBD1,CASRSRDSTYEQYF,TGTGCCAGCAGAAGCCGGGACAGTACCTACGAGCAGTACTTC
.,TRBJ2-7,TRBV14,TRBD1,CASSRPGQGTYEQYF,TGTGCCAGCAGCCGACCGGGACAGGGGACCTACGAGCAGTACTTC
.,TRBJ2-3,TRBV9,.,CASSVGSLAIDTQYF,TGTGCCAGCAGCGTAGGTTCGCTAGCAATAGATACGCAGTATTTT
.,TRBJ2-5,TRBV5-1,.,CASSFPPGETQYF,TGCGCCAGCAGCTTTCCCCCCGGGGAGACCCAGTACTTC
.,TRBJ2-5,TRBV2,TRBD1,CASSGDREETQYF,TGTGCCAGCAGTGGGGACAGAGAAGAGACCCAGTACTTC
.,TRBJ1-3,TRBV9,TRBD1,CASSVNQGDSGNTIYF,TGTGCCAGCAGCGTAAACCAGGGGGACTCTGGAAACACCATATATTTT
.,TRBJ1-1,TRBV9,.,CASGQSNMNTEAFF,TGTGCCAGCGGACAGAGTAACATGAACACTGAAGCTTTCTTT
.,TRBJ2-1,TRBV9,.,CASSSSGTGSYNEQFF,TGTGCCAGCAGCTCAAGCGGAACCGGGTCCTACAATGAGCAGTTCTTC
.,TRBJ1-1,TRBV18,.,CASSETVVTEAFF,TGTGCCAGCTCGGAAACCGTGGTCACTGAAGCTTTCTTT
.,TRBJ1-4,TRBV15,.,CATSRDGTAQWEGKLFF,TGTGCCACCAGCAGAGATGGAACAGCGCAATGGGAAGGAAAACTGTTTTTT
.,TRBJ2-7,TRBV5-1,.,CASSLRTEDEQYF,TGCGCCAGCAGCCTAAGGACAGAGGACGAGCAGTACTTC
.,TRBJ2-7,TRBV18,TRBD1,CASSPSWQGENEQYF,TGTGCCAGCTCACCATCGTGGCAGGGGGAGAACGAGCAGTACTTC
.,TRBJ1-2,TRBV29-1,TRBD1,CSVGTGDSGYTF,TGCAGCGTGGGGACAGGCGACAGTGGCTACACCTTC
.,TRBJ2-7,TRBV6-6,TRBD2,CASTPSGSSYEQYF,TGTGCCAGCACCCCTAGCGGGAGCTCCTACGAGCAGTACTTC
.,TRBJ2-7,TRBV7-2,.,CASSLRRNLYEQYF,TGTGCCAGCAGCTTACGCCGAAATCTCTACGAGCAGTACTTC
.,TRBJ2-5,TRBV25-1,TRBD2,CASGVAGGPLETQYF,TGTGCCAGCGGGGTAGCGGGAGGGCCTTTGGAGACCCAGTACTTC
.,TRBJ2-2,TRBV5-5,TRBD2,CASSLGLANPGELFF,TGTGCCAGCAGCTTGGGACTAGCAAATCCCGGGGAGCTGTTTTTT
.,TRBJ1-1,TRBV25-1,.,CASQRQMNTEAFF,TGTGCCAGCCAGCGACAAATGAACACTGAAGCTTTCTTT
.,TRBJ2-1,TRBV11-2,TRBD1,CASSLGQVTYNEQFF,TGTGCCAGCAGCCTGGGACAGGTTACCTACAATGAGCAGTTCTTC
.,TRBJ1-2,TRBV11-3,.,CASSLDPSGYGYTF,TGTGCCAGCAGCTTAGACCCCTCTGGCTATGGCTACACCTTC
.,TRBJ2-5,TRBV11-3,TRBD1,CASSLGTGGSETQYF,TGTGCCAGCAGCTTAGGGACAGGGGGTAGCGAGACCCAGTACTTC
.,TRBJ2-7,TRBV25-1,TRBD1,CASSAGTGSSYEQYF,TGTGCCAGCAGCGCCGGGACAGGGAGCTCCTACGAGCAGTACTTC
.,TRBJ2-7,TRBV25-1,TRBD1,CASSSGQGLISAYF,TGTGCCAGCAGTTCGGGACAGGGTTTAATCAGCGCGTACTTC
.,TRBJ2-2,TRBV7-9,TRBD2,CASSYAAGNTGELFF,TGTGCCAGCAGTTATGCAGCGGGAAACACCGGGGAGCTGTTTTTT
.,TRBJ2-1,TRBV7-4,.,CASSPGVCRGSEQFF,TGTGCCAGCAGCCCAGGGGTTTGCAGGGGTAGTGAGCAGTTCTTC
.,TRBJ2-3,TRBV5-4,TRBD2,CASSLTGREGRPDTQYF,TGTGCCAGCAGCTTAACGGGGCGGGAGGGCCGGCCAGATACGCAGTATTTT
.,TRBJ2-1,TRBV5-1,TRBD1,CASSLGQGEDEQFF,TGCGCCAGCAGCTTGGGACAGGGGGAGGATGAGCAGTTCTTC
.,TRBJ1-3,TRBV7-9,.,CASSFIRDSLVSGNTIYF,TGTGCCAGCAGCTTTATAAGGGATTCACTCGTCTCTGGAAACACCATATATTTT
.,TRBJ2-5,TRBV11-2,TRBD2,CASRRPGLARWTQYF,TGTGCCAGCAGACGACCGGGACTAGCTCGATGGACCCAGTACTTC
.,TRBJ2-7,TRBV18,TRBD1,CASSADRGEKYYEQYF,TGTGCCAGCTCAGCGGACAGGGGCGAAAAATACTACGAGCAGTACTTC
.,TRBJ2-1,TRBV11-2,.,CASSRGNGQLRVGKAEQFF,TGTGCCAGCAGCCGGGGAAACGGCCAGTTGCGGGTCGGGAAAGCGGAGCAGTTCTTC
once,TRBJ2-3,TRBV7-9,.,CASSLDDSTDTQYF,TGTGCCAGCAGCTTAGACGACAGCACAGATACGCAGTATTTT
.,TRBJ2-1,TRBV11-2,.,CASSLEENGFQFF,TGTGCCAGCAGCTTAGAGGAGAATGGGTTTCAATTCTTC
.,TRBJ1-1,TRBV9,.,CASSAGTVNTEAFF,TGTGCCAGCAGCGCCGGGACGGTGAACACTGAAGCTTTCTTT
.,TRBJ1-3,TRBV28,.,CASTPTPGTISGNTIYF,TGTGCCAGCACCCCAACCCCGGGAACGATCTCTGGAAACACCATATATTTT